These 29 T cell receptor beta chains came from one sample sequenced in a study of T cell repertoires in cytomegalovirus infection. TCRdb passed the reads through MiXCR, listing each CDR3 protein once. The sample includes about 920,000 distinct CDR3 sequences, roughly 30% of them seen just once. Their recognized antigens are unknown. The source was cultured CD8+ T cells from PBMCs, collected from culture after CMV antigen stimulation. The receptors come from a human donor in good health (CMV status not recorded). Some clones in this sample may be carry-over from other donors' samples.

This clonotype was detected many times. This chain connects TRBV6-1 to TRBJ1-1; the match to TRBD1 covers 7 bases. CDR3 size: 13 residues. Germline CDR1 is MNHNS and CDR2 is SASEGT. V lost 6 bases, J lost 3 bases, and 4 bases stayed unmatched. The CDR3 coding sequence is TGTGCCAGCAGGATCAGGGGGTACACTGAAGCTTTCTTT. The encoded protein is CASRIRGYTEAFF.

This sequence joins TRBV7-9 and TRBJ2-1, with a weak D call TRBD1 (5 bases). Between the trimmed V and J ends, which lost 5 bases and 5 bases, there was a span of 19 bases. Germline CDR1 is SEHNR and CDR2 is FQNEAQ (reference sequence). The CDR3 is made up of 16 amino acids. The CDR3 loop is CASSHRTAGLHNEQFF. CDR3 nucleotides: TGTGCCAGCAGCCATCGTACGGCAGGGTTGCACAATGAGCAGTTCTTC.

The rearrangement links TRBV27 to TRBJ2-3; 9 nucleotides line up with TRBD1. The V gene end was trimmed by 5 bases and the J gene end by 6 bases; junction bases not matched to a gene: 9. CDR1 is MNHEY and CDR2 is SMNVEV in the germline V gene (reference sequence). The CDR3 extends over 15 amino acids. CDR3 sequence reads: CASSARDRALDTQYF. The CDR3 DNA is TGTGCCAGCAGTGCCCGGGACAGGGCCCTGGATACGCAGTATTTT.

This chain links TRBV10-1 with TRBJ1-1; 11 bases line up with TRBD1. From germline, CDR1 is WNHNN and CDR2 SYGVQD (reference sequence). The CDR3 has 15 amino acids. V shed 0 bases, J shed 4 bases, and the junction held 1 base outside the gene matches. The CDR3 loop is CASSESGTGGTEAFF. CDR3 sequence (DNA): TGCGCCAGCAGTGAGTCGGGGACAGGGGGCACTGAAGCTTTCTTT.

The chain's CDR3 is CASSSGEFHYGYTF. DNA for the CDR3: TGTGCCAGCAGCTCGGGGGAATTCCACTATGGCTACACCTTC. This chain links TRBV7-3 with TRBJ1-2, with a tentative D call TRBD1 (5 bases). CDR1 is SGHTA, CDR2 FQGTGA, per germline. V lost 4 bases to trimming and J lost 3 bases, with 12 bases between them. The CDR3 sequence is 14 residues long.

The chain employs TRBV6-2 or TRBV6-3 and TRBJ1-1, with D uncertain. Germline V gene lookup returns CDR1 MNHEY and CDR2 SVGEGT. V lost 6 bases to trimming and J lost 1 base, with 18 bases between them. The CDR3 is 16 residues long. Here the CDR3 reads CASRQLTTRPNTEAFF. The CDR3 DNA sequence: TGTGCCAGCAGACAACTTACGACACGGCCGAACACTGAAGCTTTCTTT.

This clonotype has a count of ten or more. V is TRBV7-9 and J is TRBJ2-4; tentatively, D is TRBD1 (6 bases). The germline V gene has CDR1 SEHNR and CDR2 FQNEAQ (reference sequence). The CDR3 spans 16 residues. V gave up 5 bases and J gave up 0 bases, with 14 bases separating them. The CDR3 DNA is TGTGCCAGCAGCCCTCGGGACACTATAGCCAAAAACATTCAGTACTTC. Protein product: CASSPRDTIAKNIQYF.

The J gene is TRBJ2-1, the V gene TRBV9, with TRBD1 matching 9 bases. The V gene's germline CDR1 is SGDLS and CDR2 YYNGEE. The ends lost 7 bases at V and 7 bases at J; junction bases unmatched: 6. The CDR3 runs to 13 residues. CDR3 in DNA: TGTGCCAGCCGGGACAGGGATGGGAATGAGCAGTTCTTC. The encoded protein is CASRDRDGNEQFF.

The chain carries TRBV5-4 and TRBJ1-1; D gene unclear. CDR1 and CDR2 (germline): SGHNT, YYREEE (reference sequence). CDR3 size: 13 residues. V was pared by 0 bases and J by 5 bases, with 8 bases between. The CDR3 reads CASSLGNWTEAFF. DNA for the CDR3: TGTGCCAGCAGCTTGGGTAATTGGACTGAAGCTTTCTTT. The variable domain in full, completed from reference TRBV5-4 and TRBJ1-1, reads ETGVTQSPTHLIKTRGQQVTLRCSSQSGHNTVSWYQQALGQGPQFIFQYYREEENGRGNFPPRFSGLQFPNYSSELNVNALELDDSALYLCASSLGNWTEAFFGQGTRLTVV.

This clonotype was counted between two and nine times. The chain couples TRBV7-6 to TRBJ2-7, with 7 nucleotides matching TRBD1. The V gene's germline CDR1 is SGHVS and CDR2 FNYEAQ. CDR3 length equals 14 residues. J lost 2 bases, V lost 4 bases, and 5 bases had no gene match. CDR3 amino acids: CASSSLGTAYEQYF. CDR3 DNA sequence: TGTGCCAGCAGCTCTCTCGGGACAGCCTACGAGCAGTACTTC.

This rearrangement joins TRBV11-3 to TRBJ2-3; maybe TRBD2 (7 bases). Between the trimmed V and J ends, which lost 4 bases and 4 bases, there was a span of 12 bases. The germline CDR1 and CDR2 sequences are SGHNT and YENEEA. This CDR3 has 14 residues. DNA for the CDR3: TGTGCCAGCAGCTGGACGGGGGGCCCAGATACGCAGTATTTT. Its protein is CASSWTGGPDTQYF.

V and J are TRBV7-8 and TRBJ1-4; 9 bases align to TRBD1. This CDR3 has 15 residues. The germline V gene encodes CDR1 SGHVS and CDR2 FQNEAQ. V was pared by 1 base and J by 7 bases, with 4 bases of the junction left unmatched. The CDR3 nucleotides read TGTGCCAGCAGCTTAGGGAGACAGGGGGGTGAAAAACTGTTTTTT. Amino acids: CASSLGRQGGEKLFF.

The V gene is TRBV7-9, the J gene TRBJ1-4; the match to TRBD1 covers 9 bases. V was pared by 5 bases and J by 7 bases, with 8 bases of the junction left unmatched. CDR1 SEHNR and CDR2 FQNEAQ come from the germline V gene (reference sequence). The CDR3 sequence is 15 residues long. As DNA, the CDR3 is TGTGCCAGCAGCATCCGGGACAGGGATGTTGAAAAACTGTTTTTT. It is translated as CASSIRDRDVEKLFF.

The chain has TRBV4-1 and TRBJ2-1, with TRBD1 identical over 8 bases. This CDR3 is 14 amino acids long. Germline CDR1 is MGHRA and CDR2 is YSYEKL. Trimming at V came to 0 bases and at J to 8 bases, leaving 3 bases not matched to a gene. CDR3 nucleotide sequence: TGCGCCAGCAGCCAAGACGACAGGGGAGATGAGCAGTTCTTC. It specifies CASSQDDRGDEQFF.

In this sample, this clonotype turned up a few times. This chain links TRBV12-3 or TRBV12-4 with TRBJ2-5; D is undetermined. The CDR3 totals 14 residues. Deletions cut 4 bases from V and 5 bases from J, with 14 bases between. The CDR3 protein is CASSSASSMETQYF. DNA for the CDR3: TGTGCCAGCAGTTCAGCCTCTAGTATGGAGACCCAGTACTTC.

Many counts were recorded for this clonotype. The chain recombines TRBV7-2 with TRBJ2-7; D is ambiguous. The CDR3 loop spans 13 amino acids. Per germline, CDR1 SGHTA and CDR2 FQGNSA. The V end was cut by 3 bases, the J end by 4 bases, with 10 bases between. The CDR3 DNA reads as TGTGCCAGCAGCTTGGGCGCCCTTTACGAGCAGTACGTC. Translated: CASSLGALYEQYV.

CDR3 coding DNA: TGTGCCAGCAGTTCCCCGGGCCTCATTACCCATGAGCAGTTCTTC. This translates into CASSSPGLITHEQFF. The gene calls are TRBV6-5 and TRBJ2-1; no reliable D call. From germline, CDR1 is MNHEY and CDR2 SVGAGI. There are 15 residues in the CDR3. V was trimmed by 4 bases and J by 8 bases, leaving 18 bases between them.

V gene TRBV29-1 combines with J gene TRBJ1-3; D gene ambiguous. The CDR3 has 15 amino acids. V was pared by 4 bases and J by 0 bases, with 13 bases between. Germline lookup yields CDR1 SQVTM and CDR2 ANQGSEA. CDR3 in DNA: TGCAGCGTTGCCGGAATTGAGTTCTCTGGAAACACCATATATTTT. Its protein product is CSVAGIEFSGNTIYF.

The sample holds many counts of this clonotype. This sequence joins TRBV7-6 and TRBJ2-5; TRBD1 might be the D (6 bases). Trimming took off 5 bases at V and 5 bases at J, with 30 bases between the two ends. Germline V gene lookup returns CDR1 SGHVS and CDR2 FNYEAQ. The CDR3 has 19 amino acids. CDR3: CASSPYWRQGMFSVETQYF. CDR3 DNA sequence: TGTGCCAGCAGCCCCTATTGGCGCCAGGGGATGTTTAGTGTCGAGACCCAGTACTTC.

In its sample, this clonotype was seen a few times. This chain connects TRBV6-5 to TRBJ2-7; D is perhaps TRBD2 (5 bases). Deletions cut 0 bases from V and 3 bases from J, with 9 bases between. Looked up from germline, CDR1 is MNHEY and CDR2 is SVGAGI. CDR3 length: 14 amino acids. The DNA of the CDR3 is TGTGCCAGCAGTTACTCCGGGGAGCACTACGAGCAGTACTTC. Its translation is CASSYSGEHYEQYF.

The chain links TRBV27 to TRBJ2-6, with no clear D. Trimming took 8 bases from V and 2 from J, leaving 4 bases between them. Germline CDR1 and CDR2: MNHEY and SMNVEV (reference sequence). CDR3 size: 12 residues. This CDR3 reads CASGAGANVLTF. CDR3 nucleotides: TGTGCCAGCGGGGCTGGGGCCAACGTCCTGACTTTC.

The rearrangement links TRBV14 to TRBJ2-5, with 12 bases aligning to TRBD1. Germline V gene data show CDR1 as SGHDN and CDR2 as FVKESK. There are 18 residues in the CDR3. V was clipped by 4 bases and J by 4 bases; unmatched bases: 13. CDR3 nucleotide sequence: TGTGCCAGCAGCCTCACCTTTGGGACAGGGGGCGACCCAGAGACCCAGTACTTC. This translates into CASSLTFGTGGDPETQYF. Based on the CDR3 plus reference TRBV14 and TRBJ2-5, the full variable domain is EAGVTQFPSHSVIEKGQTVTLRCDPISGHDNLYWYRRVMGKEIKFLLHFVKESKQDESGMPNNRFLAERTGGTYSTLKVQPAELEDSGVYFCASSLTFGTGGDPETQYFGPGTRLLVL.

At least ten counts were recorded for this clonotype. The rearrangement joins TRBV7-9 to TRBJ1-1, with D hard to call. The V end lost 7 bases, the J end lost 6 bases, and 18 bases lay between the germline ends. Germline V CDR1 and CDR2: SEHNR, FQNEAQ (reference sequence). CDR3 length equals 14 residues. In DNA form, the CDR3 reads TGTGCCAGCACATCGGCTCAAAACTACCCTGAAGCTTTCTTT. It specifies CASTSAQNYPEAFF.

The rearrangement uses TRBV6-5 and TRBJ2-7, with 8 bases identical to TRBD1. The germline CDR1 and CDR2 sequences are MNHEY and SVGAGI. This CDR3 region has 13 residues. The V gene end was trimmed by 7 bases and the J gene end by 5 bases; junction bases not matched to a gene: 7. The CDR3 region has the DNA TGTGCCAGCACCTGGACAGGGTCTAACGAGCAGTACTTC. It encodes CASTWTGSNEQYF.

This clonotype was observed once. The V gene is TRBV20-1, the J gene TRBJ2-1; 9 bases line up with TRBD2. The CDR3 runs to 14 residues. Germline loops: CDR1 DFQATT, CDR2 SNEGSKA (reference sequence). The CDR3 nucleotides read TGCAGCTCCCAGCGGGGGGACCAGGACAATGAGCAGTTCTTC. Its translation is CSSQRGDQDNEQFF.

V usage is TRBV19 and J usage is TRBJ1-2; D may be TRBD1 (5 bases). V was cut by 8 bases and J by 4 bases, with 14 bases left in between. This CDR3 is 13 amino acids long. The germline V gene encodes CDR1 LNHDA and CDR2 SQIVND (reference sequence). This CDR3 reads CASAMTASYGYTF. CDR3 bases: TGTGCCAGTGCCATGACAGCGAGCTATGGCTACACCTTC.

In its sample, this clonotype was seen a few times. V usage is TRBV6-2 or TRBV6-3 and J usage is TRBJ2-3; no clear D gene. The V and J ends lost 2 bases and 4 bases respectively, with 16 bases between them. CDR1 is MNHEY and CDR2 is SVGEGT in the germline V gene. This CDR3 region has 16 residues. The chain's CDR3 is CASSYEDRLAPDTQYF. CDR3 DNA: TGTGCCAGCAGTTACGAGGACCGTTTAGCCCCAGATACGCAGTATTTT.

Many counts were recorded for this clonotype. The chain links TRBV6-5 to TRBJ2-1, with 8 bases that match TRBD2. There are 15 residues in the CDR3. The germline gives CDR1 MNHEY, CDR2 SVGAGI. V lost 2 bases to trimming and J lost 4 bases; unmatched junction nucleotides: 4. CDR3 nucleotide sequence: TGTGCCAGCAGTTACGGCGGGGGGAATTACAATGAGCAGTTCTTC. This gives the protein CASSYGGGNYNEQFF.

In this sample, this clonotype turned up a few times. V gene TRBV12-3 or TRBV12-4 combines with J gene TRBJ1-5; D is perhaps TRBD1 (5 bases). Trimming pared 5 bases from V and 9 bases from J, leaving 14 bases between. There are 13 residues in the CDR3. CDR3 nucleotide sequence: TGTGCCAGCAGTCCGACAGCGGCTGGGCCCCAGCATTTT. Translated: CASSPTAAGPQHF.